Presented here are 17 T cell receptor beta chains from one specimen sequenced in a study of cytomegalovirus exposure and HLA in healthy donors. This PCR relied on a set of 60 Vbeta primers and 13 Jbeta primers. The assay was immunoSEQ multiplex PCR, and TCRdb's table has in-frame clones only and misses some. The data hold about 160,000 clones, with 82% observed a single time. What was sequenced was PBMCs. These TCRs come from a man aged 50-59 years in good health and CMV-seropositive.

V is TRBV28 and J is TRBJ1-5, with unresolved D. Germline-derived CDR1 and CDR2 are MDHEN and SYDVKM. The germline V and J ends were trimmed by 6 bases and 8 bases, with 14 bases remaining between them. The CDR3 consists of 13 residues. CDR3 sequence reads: CASSFQSHEPQHF. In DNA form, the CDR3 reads TGTGCCAGCAGCTTCCAGTCCCACGAGCCCCAGCATTTT.

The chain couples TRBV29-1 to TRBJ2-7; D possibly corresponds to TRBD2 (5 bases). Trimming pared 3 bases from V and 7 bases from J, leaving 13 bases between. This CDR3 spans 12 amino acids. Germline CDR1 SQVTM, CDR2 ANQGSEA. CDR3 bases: TGCAGCGTTGATCTACAGACTAAGGAGCAGTACTTC. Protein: CSVDLQTKEQYF.

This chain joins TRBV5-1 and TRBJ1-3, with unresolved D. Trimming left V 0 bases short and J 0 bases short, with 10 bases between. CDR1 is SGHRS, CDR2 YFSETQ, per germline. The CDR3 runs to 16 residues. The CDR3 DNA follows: TGCGCCAGCAGCTTGGAGGGAGGCACCTCTGGAAACACCATATATTTT. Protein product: CASSLEGGTSGNTIYF.

Written as DNA, the CDR3 is TGTGCCAGCAGCTCCTACAGATACAATCAGCCCCAGCATTTT. Amino acids: CASSSYRYNQPQHF. The rearrangement joins TRBV13 to TRBJ1-5, with D unclear. The germline V gene has CDR1 PRHDT and CDR2 FYEKMQ (reference sequence). Trimming left V 4 bases short and J 3 bases short, with 10 bases between. This CDR3 has 14 amino acids.

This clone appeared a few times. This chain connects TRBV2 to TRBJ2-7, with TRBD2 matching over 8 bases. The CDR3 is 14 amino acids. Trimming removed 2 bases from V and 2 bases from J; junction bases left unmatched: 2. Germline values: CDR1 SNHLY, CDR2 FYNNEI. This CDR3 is CASSEPLAAYEQYF. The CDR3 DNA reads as TGTGCCAGCAGTGAACCACTAGCGGCCTACGAGCAGTACTTC. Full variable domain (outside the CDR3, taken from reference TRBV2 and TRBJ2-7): EPEVTQTPSHQVTQMGQEVILRCVPISNHLYFYWYRQILGQKVEFLVSFYNNEISEKSEIFDDQFSVERPDGSNFTLKIRSTKLEDSAMYFCASSEPLAAYEQYFGPGTRLTVT.

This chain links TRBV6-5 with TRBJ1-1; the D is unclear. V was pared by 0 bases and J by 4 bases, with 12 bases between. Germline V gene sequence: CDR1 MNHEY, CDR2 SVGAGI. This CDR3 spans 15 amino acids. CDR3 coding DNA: TGTGCCAGCAGTTACTCCCCCCTCACGGGCACTGAAGCTTTCTTT. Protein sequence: CASSYSPLTGTEAFF.

CDR3 DNA: TGTGCCAGCAGTTCAGTCCAGGGCCATGGCTACACCTTC. Protein product: CASSSVQGHGYTF. This sequence joins TRBV14 and TRBJ1-2; D may be TRBD1 (5 bases). Germline lookup yields CDR1 SGHDN and CDR2 FVKESK. V was clipped by 6 bases and J by 6 bases, with 14 bases between them. CDR3 length: 13 residues.

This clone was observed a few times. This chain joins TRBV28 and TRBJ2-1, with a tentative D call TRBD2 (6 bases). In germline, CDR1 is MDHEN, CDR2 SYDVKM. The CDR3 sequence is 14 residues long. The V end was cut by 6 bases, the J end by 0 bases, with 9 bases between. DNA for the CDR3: TGTGCCAGCAGCGCCGGGAGCTCCTACAATGAGCAGTTCTTC. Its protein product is CASSAGSSYNEQFF.

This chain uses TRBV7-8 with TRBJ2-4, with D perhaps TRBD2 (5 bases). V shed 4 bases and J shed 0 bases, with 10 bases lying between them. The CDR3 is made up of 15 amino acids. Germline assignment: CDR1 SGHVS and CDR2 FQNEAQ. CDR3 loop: CASSSGGLAKNIQYF. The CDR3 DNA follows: TGTGCCAGCAGCTCGGGCGGGCTAGCCAAAAACATTCAGTACTTC. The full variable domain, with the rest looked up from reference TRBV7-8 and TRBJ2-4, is GAGVSQSPRYKVAKRGQDVALRCDPISGHVSLFWYQQALGQGPEFLTYFQNEAQLDKSGLPSDRFFAERPEGSVSTLKIQRTQQEDSAVYLCASSSGGLAKNIQYFGAGTRLSVL.

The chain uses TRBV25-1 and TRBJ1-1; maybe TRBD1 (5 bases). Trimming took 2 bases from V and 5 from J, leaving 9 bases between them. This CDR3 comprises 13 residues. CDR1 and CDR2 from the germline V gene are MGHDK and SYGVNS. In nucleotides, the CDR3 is TGTGCCAGCAGTGAACAGGGAAGGACTGAAGCTTTCTTT. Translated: CASSEQGRTEAFF.

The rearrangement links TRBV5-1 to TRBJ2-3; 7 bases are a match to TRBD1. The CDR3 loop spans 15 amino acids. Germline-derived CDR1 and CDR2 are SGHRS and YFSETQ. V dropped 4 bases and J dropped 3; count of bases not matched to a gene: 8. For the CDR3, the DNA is TGCGCCAGCAGCCAAACAGGGGAGACGACAGATACGCAGTATTTT. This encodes CASSQTGETTDTQYF.

CDR3 nucleotides: TGTGCCAGCAGCTTCTCGACTAGCGGATACAATGAGCAGTTCTTC. This encodes CASSFSTSGYNEQFF. The chain joins TRBV5-4 to TRBJ2-1, with TRBD2 identical over 9 bases. This CDR3 is built from 15 residues. Germline V gene data show CDR1 as SGHNT and CDR2 as YYREEE (reference sequence). J was trimmed by 4 bases and V by 2 bases; bases with no gene match: 4. Full variable domain (rest looked up from reference TRBV5-4 and TRBJ2-1): ETGVTQSPTHLIKTRGQQVTLRCSSQSGHNTVSWYQQALGQGPQFIFQYYREEENGRGNFPPRFSGLQFPNYSSELNVNALELDDSALYLCASSFSTSGYNEQFFGPGTRLTVL.

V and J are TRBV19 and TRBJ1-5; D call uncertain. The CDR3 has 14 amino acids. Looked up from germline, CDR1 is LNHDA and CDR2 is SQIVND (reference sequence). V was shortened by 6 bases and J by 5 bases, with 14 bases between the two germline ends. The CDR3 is CASSSRGIDQPQHF. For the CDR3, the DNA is TGTGCCAGTAGCTCGAGAGGGATCGATCAGCCCCAGCATTTT.

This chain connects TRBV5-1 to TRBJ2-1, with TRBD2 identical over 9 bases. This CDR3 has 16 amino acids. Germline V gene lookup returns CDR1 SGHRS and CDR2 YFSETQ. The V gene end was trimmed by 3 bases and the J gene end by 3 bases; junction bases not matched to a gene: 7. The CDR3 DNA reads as TGCGCCAGCAGCTGGCGACTAGCGGAAGGCTACAATGAGCAGTTCTTC. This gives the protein CASSWRLAEGYNEQFF.

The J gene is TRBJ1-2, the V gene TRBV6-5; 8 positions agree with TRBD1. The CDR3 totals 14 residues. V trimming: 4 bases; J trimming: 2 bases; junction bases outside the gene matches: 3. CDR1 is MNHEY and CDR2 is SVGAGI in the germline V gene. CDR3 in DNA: TGTGCCAGCAGTTGGGACAGGCAGAACTATGGCTACACCTTC. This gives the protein CASSWDRQNYGYTF.

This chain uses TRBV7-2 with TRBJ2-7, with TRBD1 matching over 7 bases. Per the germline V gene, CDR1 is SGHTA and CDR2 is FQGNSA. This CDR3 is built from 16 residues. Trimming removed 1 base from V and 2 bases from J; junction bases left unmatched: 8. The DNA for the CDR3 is TGTGCCAGCAGCTTAGGGACAGGACGGGGAACCTACGAGCAGTACTTC. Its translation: CASSLGTGRGTYEQYF.

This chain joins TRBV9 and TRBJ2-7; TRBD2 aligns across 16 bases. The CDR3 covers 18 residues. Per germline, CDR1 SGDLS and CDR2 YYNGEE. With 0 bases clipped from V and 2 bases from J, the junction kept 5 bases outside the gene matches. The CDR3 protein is CASSVGPGTSGGAYEQYF. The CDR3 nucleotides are TGTGCCAGCAGCGTAGGGCCAGGGACTAGCGGGGGGGCCTACGAGCAGTACTTC.